These 10 T cell receptor beta chains originate from one sample sequenced in a study of T cells in narcolepsy. Clones were read by immunoSEQ multiplex PCR, and TCRdb kept only the in-frame ones, dropping some. The table records about 30,000 clones, about 83% of them present only once. Sequenced input: CD45RA- memory CD4+ T cells from PBMCs. These receptors were obtained from a human donor with narcolepsy.

This clone showed up just a few times. The J gene is TRBJ2-7, the V gene TRBV6-6, with D possibly matching TRBD2 (5 bases). V was pared by 3 bases and J by 5 bases, with 14 bases between. The CDR3 has 14 amino acids. Germline loops: CDR1 MNHNY, CDR2 SVGAGI (reference sequence). The CDR3 DNA follows: TGTGCCAGCAGTTATCGAGACGGTAGCGACGAGCAGTACTTC. Its protein product is CASSYRDGSDEQYF.

V is TRBV19 and J is TRBJ1-5; 9 bases agree with TRBD1. Trimming took 3 bases from V and 0 from J; bases not matched to a gene: 6. Germline V gene sequence: CDR1 LNHDA, CDR2 SQIVND (reference sequence). This CDR3 comprises 17 residues. The CDR3 bases are TGTGCCAGTAGTATGGGACAGGGAGAGAATAGCAATCAGCCCCAGCATTTT. Protein product: CASSMGQGENSNQPQHF.

This clone was detected only a few times. In nucleotides, the CDR3 is TGCGCCAGCAGCTTGGTTCCGGGGGTAGTCTACAATGAGCAGTTCTTC. Translating it yields CASSLVPGVVYNEQFF. V is TRBV5-1 and J is TRBJ2-1, with D possibly being TRBD2 (6 bases). There are 16 residues in the CDR3. V lost 0 bases and J 3 bases, leaving 13 bases between the germline ends. Germline V gene lookup returns CDR1 SGHRS and CDR2 YFSETQ.

This chain joins TRBV29-1 and TRBJ1-4; D is possibly TRBD1 (6 bases). This CDR3 is built from 13 residues. Germline CDR1 reads SQVTM; CDR2 reads ANQGSEA. Trimming took off 4 bases at V and 7 bases at J, with 13 bases between the two ends. CDR3 residues: CSVGTAGGEKLFF. The CDR3 DNA reads as TGCAGCGTTGGGACAGCGGGGGGTGAAAAACTGTTTTTT.

This clone was picked up one time. V and J are TRBV18 and TRBJ1-1, with D possibly being TRBD1 (5 bases). V lost 3 bases, J lost 6 bases, and 14 bases lay in between. From germline, CDR1 is KGHSH and CDR2 LQKENI. The CDR3 runs to 14 residues. In DNA form, the CDR3 reads TGTGCCAGCTCACCTGAGGTCACGGGGGCTGAAGCTTTCTTT. Its translation is CASSPEVTGAEAFF. The full variable domain, with the rest looked up from reference TRBV18 and TRBJ1-1, is NAGVMQNPRHLVRRRGQEARLRCSPMKGHSHVYWYRQLPEEGLKFMVYLQKENIIDESGMPKERFSAEFPKEGPSILRIQQVVRGDSAAYFCASSPEVTGAEAFFGQGTRLTVV.

The chain recombines TRBV4-3 with TRBJ2-7; the D is unclear. The V and J ends lost 0 bases and 5 bases respectively, with 14 bases between them. The CDR3 is made up of 15 amino acids. The germline CDR1 and CDR2 sequences are LGHNA and YSLEER. This chain's CDR3 is CASSQDPGIRDEQYF. The CDR3 coding sequence is TGCGCCAGCAGCCAAGATCCCGGAATAAGGGACGAGCAGTACTTC.

The chain has TRBV27 and TRBJ2-7, with D possibly TRBD1 on 5 matching bases. V gave up 2 bases and J gave up 2 bases, with 7 bases separating them. This CDR3 has 13 residues. Per germline, CDR1 MNHEY and CDR2 SMNVEV (reference sequence). CDR3 sequence reads: CASSLTGTYEQYF. The DNA for the CDR3 is TGTGCCAGCAGTTTAACAGGAACCTACGAGCAGTACTTC.

This rearrangement joins TRBV5-4 to TRBJ1-2, with no clear D. This CDR3 comprises 14 residues. Germline-derived CDR1 and CDR2 are SGHNT and YYREEE (reference sequence). Trimming removed 7 bases from V and 0 bases from J, with 13 bases in between. The CDR3 region is CASGPATANYGYTF. The CDR3, as DNA: TGTGCCAGCGGCCCCGCGACCGCTAACTATGGCTACACCTTC.

CDR3 nucleotide sequence: TGTGCCAGCAGTTCGGGGATAGGGGAGCTGTTTTTT. Encoded protein: CASSSGIGELFF. This chain uses TRBV5-5 with TRBJ2-2; weak D call: TRBD2 (5 bases). Germline V gene sequence: CDR1 SGHKS, CDR2 YYEKEE (reference sequence). This CDR3 region has 12 residues. V was trimmed by 5 bases and J by 8 bases, leaving 10 bases between them. Full variable domain (outside the CDR3, taken from reference TRBV5-5 and TRBJ2-2): DAGVTQSPTHLIKTRGQQVTLRCSPISGHKSVSWYQQVLGQGPQFIFQYYEKEERGRGNFPDRFSARQFPNYSSELNVNALLLGDSALYLCASSSGIGELFFGEGSRLTVL.

The chain is built from TRBV4-1 and TRBJ2-3, with 7 bases aligning to TRBD2. The trim removed 0 bases at V and 2 bases at J, leaving 14 bases unmatched. The CDR3 covers 19 residues. The V gene's germline CDR1 is MGHRA and CDR2 YSYEKL. This CDR3 is CASSQDFRRGSTFTDTQYF. As DNA, the CDR3 is TGCGCCAGCAGCCAAGATTTTCGGCGGGGGAGCACTTTCACAGATACGCAGTATTTT.